The rows below give T cell receptor beta chains drawn from one sample of a study of T cell responses to AZD1222 COVID-19 vaccine. Sequencing used immunoSEQ multiplex PCR; TCRdb keeps in-frame clones, though not all of them. Among 140,000 or so clones listed, about 92% were seen once. Here the sequenced sample was peripheral blood, taken 28 days after the second AZD1222 dose. These receptors all come from an adult who received the AZD1222 COVID-19 vaccine. Both conserved end residues are part of each CDR3. Fields, in order: J gene, V gene, clone size, D gene, CDR3 protein, CDR3 DNA. A D gene is named only where the DNA matches it firmly. The size field is filled for only some rows; it gives once, few, many or a size class.

>TRBJ2-1|TRBV7-3|-|TRBD2
CASSRTSGDVEQFF
TGTGCCAGCAGCCGGACTAGCGGGGACGTCGAGCAGTTCTTC
>TRBJ2-5|TRBV11-3|-|-
CASSLGSAQYF
TGTGCCAGCAGCTTAGGGTCCGCCCAGTACTTC
>TRBJ2-7|TRBV6-5|-|-
CASSSGTYEQYF
TGTGCCAGCAGTTCGGGTACCTACGAGCAGTACTTC
>TRBJ2-3|TRBV5-8|few|-
CASKRGGILDTQYF
TGTGCCAGCAAAAGAGGGGGGATTCTAGATACGCAGTATTTT
>TRBJ2-2|TRBV27|-|TRBD1
CASSLGDRYTGELFF
TGTGCCAGCAGTCTCGGGGACAGATACACCGGGGAGCTGTTTTTT
>TRBJ1-2|TRBV29-1|-|TRBD1
CSVGTGEAGYTF
TGCAGCGTCGGGACAGGGGAGGCGGGCTACACCTTC
>TRBJ1-5|TRBV7-9|once|-
CASSSGMDQPQHF
TGTGCCAGCAGCTCCGGGATGGATCAGCCCCAGCATTTT
>TRBJ1-3|TRBV5-6|-|-
CASSLGSSGNTIYF
TGTGCCAGCAGCTTGGGGTCCTCTGGAAACACCATATATTTT
>TRBJ2-2|TRBV4-1|-|-
CASSQVVTGELFF
TGCGCCAGCAGCCAAGTTGTCACCGGGGAGCTGTTTTTT
>TRBJ1-2|TRBV19|-|-
CASSMSTAYGYTF
TGTGCCAGTAGTATGTCGACAGCGTATGGCTACACCTTC
>TRBJ1-1|TRBV2|-|TRBD1
CASRSPSGGNTEAFF
TGTGCCAGCAGATCCCCCTCAGGGGGGAACACTGAAGCTTTCTTT
>TRBJ1-2|TRBV28|once|-
CASSSPGEVNYGYTF
TGTGCCAGCAGCTCTCCAGGAGAAGTTAACTATGGCTACACCTTC
>TRBJ2-5|TRBV7-2|-|TRBD2
CASSFGLVHQETQYF
TGTGCCAGCAGCTTTGGACTAGTTCATCAAGAGACCCAGTACTTC
>TRBJ2-6|TRBV30|-|-
CAWDHSGGANVLTF
TGTGCCTGGGATCATTCTGGTGGGGCCAACGTCCTGACTTTC
>TRBJ1-1|TRBV24-1|-|-
CATSSGVRTEAFF
TGTGCCACCAGTTCGGGGGTCCGCACTGAAGCTTTCTTT
>TRBJ2-2|TRBV7-2|-|-
CASSFGSGNTGELFF
TGTGCCAGCAGCTTTGGTAGCGGGAACACCGGGGAGCTGTTTTTT
>TRBJ2-1|TRBV9|-|TRBD2
CASSVEPAGAYGEQFF
TGTGCCAGCAGCGTAGAGCCAGCGGGGGCCTACGGTGAGCAGTTCTTC
>TRBJ2-7|TRBV6-5|-|TRBD2
CASSFRAGGSYEQYF
TGTGCCAGCAGTTTCCGAGCGGGGGGATCCTACGAGCAGTACTTC
>TRBJ1-4|TRBV5-6|-|-
CASSSAGVLGEKLFF
TGTGCCAGCAGCTCTGCGGGGGTGCTTGGGGAAAAACTGTTTTTT
>TRBJ1-2|TRBV5-6|few|-
CASSLGARNGYTF
TGTGCCAGCAGCTTGGGAGCCCGCAATGGCTACACCTTC
>TRBJ2-3|TRBV7-2|-|-
CASSLQASRSTDTQYF
TGTGCCAGCAGCTTACAGGCTAGCAGGAGCACAGATACGCAGTATTTT
>TRBJ2-3|TRBV13|-|TRBD2
CASSLPLAGGADTQYF
TGTGCCAGCAGCTTACCTCTAGCGGGAGGGGCGGATACGCAGTATTTT
>TRBJ2-7|TRBV2|-|-
CASSGSYEQYF
TGTGCCAGCAGTGGGTCCTACGAGCAGTACTTC
>TRBJ1-5|TRBV18|-|-
CASSPGGNQPQHF
TGTGCCAGCTCACCAGGGGGTAATCAGCCCCAGCATTTT
>TRBJ1-3|TRBV7-6|-|-
CASSSWGGNTIYF
TGTGCCAGCAGCAGCTGGGGCGGAAACACCATATATTTT
>TRBJ2-1|TRBV7-9|few|-
CASSPGARGVEQFF
TGTGCCAGCAGCCCCGGAGCTAGGGGTGTGGAGCAGTTCTTC
>TRBJ1-5|TRBV30|-|-
CAWSTRDNQPQHF
TGTGCCTGGAGTACCAGGGACAATCAGCCCCAGCATTTT